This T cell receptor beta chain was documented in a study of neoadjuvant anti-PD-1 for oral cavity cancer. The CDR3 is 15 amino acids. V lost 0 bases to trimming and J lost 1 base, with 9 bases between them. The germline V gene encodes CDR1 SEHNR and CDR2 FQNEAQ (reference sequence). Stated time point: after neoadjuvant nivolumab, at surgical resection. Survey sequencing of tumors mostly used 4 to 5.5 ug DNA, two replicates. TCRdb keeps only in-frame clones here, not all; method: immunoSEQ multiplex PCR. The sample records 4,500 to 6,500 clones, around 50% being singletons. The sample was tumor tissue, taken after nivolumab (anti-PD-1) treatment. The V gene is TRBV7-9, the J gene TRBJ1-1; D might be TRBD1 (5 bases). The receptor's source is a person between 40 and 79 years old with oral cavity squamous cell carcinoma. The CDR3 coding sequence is TGTGCCAGCAGCTTAGCGCGTCAGGGGAACACTGAAGCTTTCTTT. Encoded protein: CASSLARQGNTEAFF.